This T cell receptor beta chain was obtained from a study of beta chain features in type 1 diabetes. Study-wide results and caveats: Patients with Type 1 diabetes showed moderately but significantly shorter TCRB CDR3s in all four CD4+ subsets. VDJ junctions from patients with type 1 diabetes contained fewer insertions and more deletions.

Isolated RNA was reverse transcribed in full, so expressed TCRB transcripts were sequenced. Here immunoSEQ multiplex PCR was the method, and the copy in TCRdb shows in-frame clones only, minus some. The data hold 680,000 or so clones, with under 15% observed a single time. There are a few counts of this clone. Antigen specificity is unknown. The CDR3 has 15 residues. V was clipped by 1 base and J by 2 bases, with 13 bases between them. CDR1 and CDR2 (germline): SGHDT, YYEEEE. The sequence was obtained from a man younger than 35 with type 1 diabetes. The sample taken for sequencing was naive CD4+ T cells from blood. The chain has TRBV5-6 and TRBJ2-7, with a weak D call TRBD2 (5 bases). CDR3 loop: CASSLRPAEAYEQYF. The CDR3 DNA is TGTGCCAGCAGCTTGCGGCCAGCGGAAGCCTACGAGCAGTACTTC.